The 16 T cell receptor beta chains below were found in one sample sequenced in a study of vaccination effects on CD4 cells after COVID-19. The antigens for these receptors are not known. ViraFEST assay sequencing came after antigen-specific CD4+ T cells were expanded with viral peptide pools. Upon completion of 10 to 11 days in culture, CD4+ T cells were isolated. Sequencing used immunoSEQ multiplex PCR; TCRdb keeps in-frame clones, though not all of them. In the table there are fewer than 65,000 clones, roughly 79% of which are singletons. The material sequenced was CD4+ T cells from PBMCs cultured with HCoV-229E spike peptides, taken before COVID-19 vaccination. The receptor set was obtained from a human donor who received a COVID-19 vaccine.

The rearrangement uses TRBV2 and TRBJ1-1; no reliable D call. Germline CDR1 SNHLY, CDR2 FYNNEI. Trimming removed 7 bases from V and 5 bases from J, with 17 bases in between. The CDR3 covers 14 residues. The CDR3 here is CASTSGLGLTEAFF. In nucleotides, the CDR3 is TGTGCCAGCACTTCGGGGTTGGGTTTGACTGAAGCTTTCTTT.

The J gene is TRBJ1-1, the V gene TRBV19; 11 nucleotides match TRBD1. The V segment lost 6 bases and the J segment 1 base; nucleotides outside the gene matches: 7. The length of the CDR3 is 16 residues. Per the germline V gene, CDR1 is LNHDA and CDR2 is SQIVND (reference sequence). In nucleotides, the CDR3 is TGTGCCAGTAGAGGCGGACAGGGGGCGAAGAACACTGAAGCTTTCTTT. Residues: CASRGGQGAKNTEAFF.

Note on this clone: The same CDR3 is also encoded by other DNA sequences in this sample. The V call is TRBV29-1, the J call TRBJ2-3; D possibly corresponds to TRBD2 (6 bases). This CDR3 region has 12 residues. CDR1 and CDR2 from the germline V gene are SQVTM and ANQGSEA. V was trimmed by 2 bases and J by 4 bases, leaving 7 bases between them. The CDR3 DNA reads TGCAGCGTTGAATCGGGGGCAGATACGCAGTATTTT. Amino acid sequence: CSVESGADTQYF.

The chain recombines TRBV3-1 (or the pseudogene TRBV3-2) with TRBJ1-1; D not certain. The CDR3 sequence is 13 residues long. V was clipped by 1 base and J by 7 bases, with 10 bases between them. The germline V gene encodes CDR1 LGHDT and CDR2 YNNKEL (reference sequence). The CDR3 is CASSQVHSSEAFF. The CDR3, as DNA: TGTGCCAGCAGCCAAGTACACAGTAGTGAAGCTTTCTTT.

The genes are TRBV5-1 and TRBJ2-4; TRBD1 or TRBD2 may be the D gene (5 bases each). The CDR3 length is 16 residues. CDR1 and CDR2 from the germline V gene are SGHRS and YFSETQ. Trimming cost V 0 bases and J 0 bases, with 10 bases left between them. This CDR3 is CASSLESGTAKNIQYF. The CDR3 DNA reads as TGCGCCAGCAGCTTGGAATCCGGGACAGCCAAAAACATTCAGTACTTC.

This rearrangement joins TRBV7-8 to TRBJ2-1; TRBD1 or TRBD2 may be the D gene (5 bases each). This CDR3 spans 16 amino acids. Per germline, CDR1 SGHVS and CDR2 FQNEAQ. V lost 6 bases and J 0 bases, leaving 15 bases between the germline ends. The CDR3 DNA follows: TGTGCCAGCAGTACTCCGGGACCCAGCTCCTACAATGAGCAGTTCTTC. Translation gives CASSTPGPSSYNEQFF.

This rearrangement joins TRBV6-5 to TRBJ2-2; 9 bases fit TRBD1. The V and J ends lost 8 bases and 5 bases, in that order; junction bases with no gene match: 9. Germline assignment: CDR1 MNHEY and CDR2 SVGAGI. The CDR3 spans 15 residues. The CDR3 loop is CASGMTGGGTGELFF. In nucleotides, the CDR3 is TGTGCCAGCGGAATGACAGGGGGAGGGACCGGGGAGCTGTTTTTT.

In its sample, this clone was seen once. The chain employs TRBV19 and TRBJ1-1; D is unresolved. The CDR3 contains 16 residues. Trimming removed 6 bases from V and 1 base from J, with 18 bases in between. Germline CDR1 LNHDA, CDR2 SQIVND (reference sequence). CDR3 nucleotides: TGTGCCAGTAGGCGAGCATGGTTCGGGCCGAACACTGAAGCTTTCTTT. This codes for CASRRAWFGPNTEAFF. Combining the CDR3 with reference TRBV19 and TRBJ1-1 gives the whole variable domain DGGITQSPKYLFRKEGQNVTLSCEQNLNHDAMYWYRQDPGQGLRLIYYSQIVNDFQKGDIAEGYSVSREKKESFPLTVTSAQKNPTAFYLCASRRAWFGPNTEAFFGQGTRLTVV.

The V gene is TRBV2, the J gene TRBJ1-5, with unresolved D. The CDR3 extends over 14 amino acids. Trimming stripped 3 bases from V and 0 bases from J, with 6 bases between. The germline V gene has CDR1 SNHLY and CDR2 FYNNEI. The chain's CDR3 is CASSELYSNQPQHF. Written as DNA, the CDR3 is TGTGCCAGCAGTGAGCTTTATAGCAATCAGCCCCAGCATTTT.

The table lists this clone with a few counts. The chain carries TRBV10-3 and TRBJ1-6; D is unclear. There are 13 residues in the CDR3. Trimming stripped 3 bases from V and 4 bases from J, with 4 bases between. Germline CDR1 is ENHRY and CDR2 is SYGVKD. CDR3 amino acids: CAISDQYNSPLHF. The CDR3 region has the DNA TGTGCCATCAGTGACCAGTATAATTCACCCCTCCACTTT.

V usage is TRBV5-1 and J usage is TRBJ1-1; 7 bases fit TRBD1. Germline CDR1 reads SGHRS; CDR2 reads YFSETQ. The CDR3 extends over 15 amino acids. J was trimmed by 0 bases and V by 0 bases; bases with no gene match: 2. CDR3 sequence: CASSLAGQVNTEAFF. DNA for the CDR3: TGCGCCAGCAGCTTGGCAGGACAGGTGAACACTGAAGCTTTCTTT.

The gene calls are TRBV3-1 (or the pseudogene TRBV3-2) and TRBJ1-1; TRBD1 matches 8 bases. CDR1 is LGHDT, CDR2 YNNKEL, per germline (reference sequence). CDR3 size: 18 residues. Trimming removed 0 bases from V and 6 bases from J; junction bases left unmatched: 15. The CDR3 protein is CASSQDFWRDRGLAEAFF. DNA of the CDR3: TGTGCCAGCAGCCAAGATTTTTGGAGAGACAGGGGCCTAGCTGAAGCTTTCTTT.

The chain couples TRBV11-2 to TRBJ2-3; the D gene is possibly TRBD2 (5 bases). V was trimmed by 2 bases and J by 6 bases, leaving 9 bases between them. The CDR3 contains 13 residues. The germline V gene has CDR1 SGHAT and CDR2 FQNNGV. The CDR3 DNA sequence: TGTGCCAGCAGCTTAAGGCGCGGGGATACGCAGTATTTT. Protein: CASSLRRGDTQYF.

This clone was seen a few times. The V call is TRBV6-6, the J call TRBJ1-3, with D possibly being TRBD1 (5 bases). The CDR3 runs 16 residues. V lost 8 bases and J lost 0, with 17 bases in between. Germline V gene sequence: CDR1 MNHNY, CDR2 SVGAGI (reference sequence). CDR3 amino acids: CASSLTGSNSGNTIYF. The DNA of the CDR3 is TGTGCCAGCTCTCTTACAGGAAGTAACTCTGGAAACACCATATATTTT.

The chain uses TRBV5-8 and TRBJ2-7, with D unresolved. V shed 0 bases and J shed 6 bases, with 7 bases lying between them. Germline CDR1 and CDR2: SGHTS and YDEGEE. The CDR3 spans 12 residues. The CDR3, as DNA: TGTGCCAGCAGCTTGGGGCGCTTCGAGCAGTACGTC. Its translation is CASSLGRFEQYV.

V gene TRBV19 combines with J gene TRBJ2-3; 8 nucleotides line up with TRBD1. V trimming: 10 bases; J trimming: 6 bases; junction bases outside the gene matches: 15. Per germline, CDR1 LNHDA and CDR2 SQIVND (reference sequence). The CDR3 runs to 15 residues. The CDR3 coding sequence is TGTGCCACCGAAGGCGACAGGGGTCTTAGGGATACGCAGTATTTT. Translating it yields CATEGDRGLRDTQYF.